This T cell receptor beta chain was recovered during a study of human T cells and chemical hapten exposure. Germline V gene lookup returns CDR1 SGHRS and CDR2 YFSETQ. The CDR3 has 16 amino acids. V lost 7 bases to trimming and J lost 2 bases, with 20 bases between them. TCRdb re-called the RACE reads with MiXCR, one entry per CDR3 protein. The data show some 79,000 distinct CDR3 sequences, roughly 10% seen once. In this sample, this clonotype turned up a few times. Time point defined: patch test 2, 6 weeks after DPC sensitization. Described treatment: therapeutic diphenylcyclopropenone sensitization with weekly scalp DPC.

The sequencing here drew on whole blood, taken in connection with sensitization to the hapten diphenylcyclopropenone (DPC). The TCR comes from a woman between 50 and 59 years old with alopecia areata. Some clones in this sample may be carry-over from other donors' samples. The chain employs TRBV5-1 and TRBJ2-3, with D perhaps TRBD1 (6 bases). CDR3 sequence reads: CASGSGTSRYTDTQYF. The CDR3 DNA reads as TGCGCCAGCGGGTCCGGGACATCTAGATACACAGATACGCAGTATTTT.